The TCR beta chain under discussion was sequenced for a study of immune evolution from preneoplasia to lung adenocarcinoma. Overall study results and limits: Top clone frequencies peaked in normal lung, apparently declining through invasive adenocarcinoma. Normal lung had highest clonality; later lesions appeared denser, more diverse.

The germline CDR1 and CDR2 sequences are GTSNPN and SVGIG (reference sequence). The V end lost 2 bases, the J end lost 4 bases, and 9 bases lay between the germline ends. The CDR3 covers 12 residues. Of note for this clone: Its cognate antigen is unknown.

Some clones are missing from TCRdb's copy, which holds only in-frame ones; the method was immunoSEQ multiplex PCR. The repertoire includes about 7,600 clones, about three quarters of them detected once, and about 7% sits in the top ten. Resections took place in Japan or China from 2014 to 2017. The source material was FFPE adjacent normal lung tissue. The chain is built from TRBV30 and TRBJ2-7; D is ambiguous. The clonotype was recovered from an older person with lung adenocarcinoma. CDR3 bases: TGTGCCTGGAGTCTAACAGAGTACGAGCAGTACTTC. This sequence encodes CAWSLTEYEQYF. The full variable domain, with the rest looked up from reference TRBV30 and TRBJ2-7, is SQTIHQWPATLVQPVGSPLSLECTVEGTSNPNLYWYRQAAGRGLQLLFYSVGIGQISSEVPQNLSASRPQDRQFILSSKKLLLSDSGFYLCAWSLTEYEQYFGPGTRLTVT.